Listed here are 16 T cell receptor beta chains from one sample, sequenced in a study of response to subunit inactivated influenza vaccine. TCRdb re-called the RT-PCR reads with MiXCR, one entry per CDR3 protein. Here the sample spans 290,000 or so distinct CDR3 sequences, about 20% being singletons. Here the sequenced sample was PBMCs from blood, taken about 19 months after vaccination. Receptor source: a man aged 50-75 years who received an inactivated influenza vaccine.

The CDR3 loop is CSASRDSSNTEAFF. The DNA for the CDR3 is TGCAGTGCTTCACGGGACAGCTCGAACACTGAAGCTTTCTTT. The chain carries TRBV20-1 and TRBJ1-1; TRBD1 matches at 7 bases. This CDR3 is built from 14 residues. The germline gives CDR1 DFQATT, CDR2 SNEGSKA (reference sequence). Trimming removed 5 bases from V and 1 base from J; junction bases left unmatched: 7.

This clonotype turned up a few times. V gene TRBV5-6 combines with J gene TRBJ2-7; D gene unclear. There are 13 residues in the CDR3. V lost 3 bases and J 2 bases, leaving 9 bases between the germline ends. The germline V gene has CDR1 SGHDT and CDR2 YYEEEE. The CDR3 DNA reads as TGTGCCAGCAGCTCCGTAGACGCCTACGAGCAGTACTTC. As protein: CASSSVDAYEQYF.

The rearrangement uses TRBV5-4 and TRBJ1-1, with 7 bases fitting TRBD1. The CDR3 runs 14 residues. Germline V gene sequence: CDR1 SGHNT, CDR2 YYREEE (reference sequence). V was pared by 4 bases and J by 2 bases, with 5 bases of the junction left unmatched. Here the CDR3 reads CASSMTGINTEAFF. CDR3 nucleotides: TGTGCCAGCAGCATGACAGGGATTAACACTGAAGCTTTCTTT.

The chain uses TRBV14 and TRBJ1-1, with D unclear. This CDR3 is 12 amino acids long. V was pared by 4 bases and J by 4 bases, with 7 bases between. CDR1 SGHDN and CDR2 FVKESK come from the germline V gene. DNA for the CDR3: TGTGCCAGCAGCCCCCTGGCCACTGAAGCTTTCTTT. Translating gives CASSPLATEAFF.

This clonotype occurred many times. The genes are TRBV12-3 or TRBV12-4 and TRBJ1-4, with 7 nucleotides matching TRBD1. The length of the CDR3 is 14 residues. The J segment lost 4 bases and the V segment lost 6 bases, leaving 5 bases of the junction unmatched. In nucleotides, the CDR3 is TGTGCCAGCAGCCCGACAGGGTATAATGAAAAACTGTTTTTT. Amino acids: CASSPTGYNEKLFF.

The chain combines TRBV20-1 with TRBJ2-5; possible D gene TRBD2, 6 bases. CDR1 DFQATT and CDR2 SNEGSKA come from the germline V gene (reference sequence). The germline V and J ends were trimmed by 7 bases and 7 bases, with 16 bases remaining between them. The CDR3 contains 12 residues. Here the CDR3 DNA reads TGCAGTGGAAAGGGTGGGACTTGGACCCAGTACTTC. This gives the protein CSGKGGTWTQYF.

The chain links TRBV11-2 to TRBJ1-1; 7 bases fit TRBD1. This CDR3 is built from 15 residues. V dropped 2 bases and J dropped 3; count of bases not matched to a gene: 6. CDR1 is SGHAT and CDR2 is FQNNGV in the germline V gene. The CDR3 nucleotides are TGTGCCAGCAGCTTATCGGCAGGGGGGGACACTGAAGCTTTCTTT. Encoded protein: CASSLSAGGDTEAFF.

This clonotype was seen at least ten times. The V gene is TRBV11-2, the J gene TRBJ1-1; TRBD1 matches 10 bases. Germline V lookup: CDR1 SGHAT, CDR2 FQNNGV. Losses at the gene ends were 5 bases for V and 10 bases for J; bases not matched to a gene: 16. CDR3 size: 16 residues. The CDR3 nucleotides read TGTGCCAGCAGCGACCACGTTGGGACAGGGGCCCCGGGAGCTTTCTTT. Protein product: CASSDHVGTGAPGAFF.

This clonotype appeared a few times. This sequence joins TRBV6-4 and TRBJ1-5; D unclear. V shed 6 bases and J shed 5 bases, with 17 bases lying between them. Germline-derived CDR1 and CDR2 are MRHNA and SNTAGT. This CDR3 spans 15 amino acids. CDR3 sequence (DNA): TGTGCCAGCAGAGCTACAGATTCTGGGCATCAGCCCCAGCATTTT. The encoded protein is CASRATDSGHQPQHF.

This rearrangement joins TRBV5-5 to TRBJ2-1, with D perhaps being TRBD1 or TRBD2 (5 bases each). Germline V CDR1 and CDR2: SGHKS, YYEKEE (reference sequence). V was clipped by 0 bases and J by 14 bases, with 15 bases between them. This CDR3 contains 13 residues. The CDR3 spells CASSLAPGTPEFF. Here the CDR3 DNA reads TGTGCCAGCAGCTTGGCCCCCGGGACCCCGGAGTTCTTC.

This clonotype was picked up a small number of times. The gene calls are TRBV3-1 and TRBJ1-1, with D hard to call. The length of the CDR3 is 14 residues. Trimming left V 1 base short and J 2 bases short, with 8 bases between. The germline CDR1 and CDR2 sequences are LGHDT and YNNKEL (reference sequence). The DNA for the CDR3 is TGTGCCAGCAGCCAAGGACAAAGTAACACTGAAGCTTTCTTT. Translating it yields CASSQGQSNTEAFF.

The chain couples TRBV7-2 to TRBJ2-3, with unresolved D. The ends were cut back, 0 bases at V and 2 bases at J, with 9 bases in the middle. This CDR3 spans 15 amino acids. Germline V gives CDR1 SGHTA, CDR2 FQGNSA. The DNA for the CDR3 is TGTGCCAGCAGCTTAGCAGGCCTCCACACAGATACGCAGTATTTT. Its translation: CASSLAGLHTDTQYF.

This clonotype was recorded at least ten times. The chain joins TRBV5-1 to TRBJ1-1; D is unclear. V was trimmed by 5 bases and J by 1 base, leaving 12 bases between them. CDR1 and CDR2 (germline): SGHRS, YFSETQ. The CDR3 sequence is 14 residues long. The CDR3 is CASSVRQPNTEAFF. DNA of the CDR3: TGCGCCAGCAGTGTCAGGCAGCCGAACACTGAAGCTTTCTTT.

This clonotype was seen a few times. The CDR3 here is CASSPRHVIGYEQYF. The CDR3 DNA is TGTGCCAGCAGCCCCAGACACGTGATCGGTTACGAGCAGTACTTC. This chain connects TRBV14 to TRBJ2-7; D remains unclear. This CDR3 has 15 amino acids. Per the germline V gene, CDR1 is SGHDN and CDR2 is FVKESK. Trimming shortened V by 4 bases and J by 4 bases, and 17 bases separated the two germline ends.

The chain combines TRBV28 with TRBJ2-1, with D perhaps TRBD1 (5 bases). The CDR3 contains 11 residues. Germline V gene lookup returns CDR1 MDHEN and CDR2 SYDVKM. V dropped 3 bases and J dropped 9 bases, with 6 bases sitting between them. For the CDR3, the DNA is TGTGCCAGCAGTTTTAGGGGTGAGCAGTTCTTC. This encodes CASSFRGEQFF.

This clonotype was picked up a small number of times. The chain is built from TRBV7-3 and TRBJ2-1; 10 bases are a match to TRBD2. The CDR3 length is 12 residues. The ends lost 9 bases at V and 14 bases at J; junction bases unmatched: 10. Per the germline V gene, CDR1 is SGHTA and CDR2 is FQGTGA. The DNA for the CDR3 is TGTGCCAGTGGGACAGGAGCGGGAGGGAAGTTCTTC. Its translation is CASGTGAGGKFF. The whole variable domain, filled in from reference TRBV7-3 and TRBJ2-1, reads GAGVSQTPSNKVTEKGKYVELRCDPISGHTALYWYRQSLGQGPEFLIYFQGTGAADDSGLPNDRFFAVRPEGSVSTLKIQRTERGDSAVYLCASGTGAGGKFFGPGTRLTVL.